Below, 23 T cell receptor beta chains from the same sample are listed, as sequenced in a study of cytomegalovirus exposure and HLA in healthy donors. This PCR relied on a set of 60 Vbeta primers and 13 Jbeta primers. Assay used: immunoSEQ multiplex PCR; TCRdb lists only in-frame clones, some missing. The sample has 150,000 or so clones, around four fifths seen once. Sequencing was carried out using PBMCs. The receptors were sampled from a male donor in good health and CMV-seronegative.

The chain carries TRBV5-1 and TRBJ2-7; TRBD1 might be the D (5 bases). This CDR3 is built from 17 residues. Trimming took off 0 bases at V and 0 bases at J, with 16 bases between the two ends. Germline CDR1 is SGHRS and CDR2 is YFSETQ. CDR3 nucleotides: TGCGCCAGCAGCTTGGACCCTGGGGCAGCATCCTCCTACGAGCAGTACTTC. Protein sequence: CASSLDPGAASSYEQYF.

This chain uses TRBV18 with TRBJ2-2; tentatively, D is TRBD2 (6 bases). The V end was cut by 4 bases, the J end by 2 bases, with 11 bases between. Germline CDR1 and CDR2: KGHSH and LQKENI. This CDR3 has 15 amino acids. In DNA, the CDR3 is TGTGCCAGCTCACAAAGGACTATAAACACCGGGGAGCTGTTTTTT. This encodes CASSQRTINTGELFF.

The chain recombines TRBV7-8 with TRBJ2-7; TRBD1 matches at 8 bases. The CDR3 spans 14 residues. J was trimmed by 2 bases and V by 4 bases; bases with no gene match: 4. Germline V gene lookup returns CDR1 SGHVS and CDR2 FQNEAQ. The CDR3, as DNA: TGTGCCAGCAGCTCCCCACAGGGGGCCTACGAGCAGTACTTC. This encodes CASSSPQGAYEQYF.

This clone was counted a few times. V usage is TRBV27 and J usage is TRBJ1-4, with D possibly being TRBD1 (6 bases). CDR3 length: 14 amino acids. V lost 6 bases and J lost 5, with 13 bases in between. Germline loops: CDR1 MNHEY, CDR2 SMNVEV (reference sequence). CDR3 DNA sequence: TGTGCCAGCAGGAAGACAGGTTGGAATGAAAAACTGTTTTTT. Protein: CASRKTGWNEKLFF.

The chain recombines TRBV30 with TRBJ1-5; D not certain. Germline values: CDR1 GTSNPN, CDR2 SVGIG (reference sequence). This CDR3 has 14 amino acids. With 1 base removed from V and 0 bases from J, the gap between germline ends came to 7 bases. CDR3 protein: CAWSAVDSNQPQHF. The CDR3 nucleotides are TGTGCCTGGAGTGCTGTAGATAGCAATCAGCCCCAGCATTTT.

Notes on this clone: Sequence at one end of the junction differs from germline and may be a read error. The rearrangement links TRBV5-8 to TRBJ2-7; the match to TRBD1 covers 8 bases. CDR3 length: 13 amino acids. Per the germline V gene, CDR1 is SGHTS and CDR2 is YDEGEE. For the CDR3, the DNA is TGTGCCAGCAGCTTGGCCGAGTGGGGACAGGACTCTTTC. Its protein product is CASSLAEWGQDSF.

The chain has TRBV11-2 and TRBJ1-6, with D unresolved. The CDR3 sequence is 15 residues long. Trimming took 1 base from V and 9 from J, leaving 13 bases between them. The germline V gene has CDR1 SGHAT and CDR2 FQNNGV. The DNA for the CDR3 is TGTGCCAGCAGCTTAGGGGGAGCGAGTGGTTCACCCCTCCACTTT. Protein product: CASSLGGASGSPLHF. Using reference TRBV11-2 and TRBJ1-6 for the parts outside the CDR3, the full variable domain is EAGVAQSPRYKIIEKRQSVAFWCNPISGHATLYWYQQILGQGPKLLIQFQNNGVVDDSQLPKDRFSAERLKGVDSTLKIQPAKLEDSAVYLCASSLGGASGSPLHFGNGTRLTVT.

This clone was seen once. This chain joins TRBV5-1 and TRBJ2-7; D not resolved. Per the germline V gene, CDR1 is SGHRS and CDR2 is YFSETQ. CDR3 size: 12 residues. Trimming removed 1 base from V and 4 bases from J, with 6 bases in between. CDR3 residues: CASSLTEYEQYF. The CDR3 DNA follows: TGCGCCAGCAGCTTGACAGAATACGAGCAGTACTTC.

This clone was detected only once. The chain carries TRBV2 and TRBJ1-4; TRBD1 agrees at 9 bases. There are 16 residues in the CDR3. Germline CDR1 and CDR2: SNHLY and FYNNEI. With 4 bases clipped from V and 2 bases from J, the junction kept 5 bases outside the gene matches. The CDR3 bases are TGTGCCAGCAGTGGGGACAGGGTCGGGACTAATGAAAAACTGTTTTTT. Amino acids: CASSGDRVGTNEKLFF.

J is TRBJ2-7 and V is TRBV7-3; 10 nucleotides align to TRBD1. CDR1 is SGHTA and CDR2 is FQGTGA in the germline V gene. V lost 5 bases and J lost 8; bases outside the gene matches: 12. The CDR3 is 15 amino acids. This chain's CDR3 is CASSPKQGQGDQQYF. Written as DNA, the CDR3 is TGTGCCAGCAGCCCTAAACAAGGACAGGGGGATCAGCAGTACTTC.

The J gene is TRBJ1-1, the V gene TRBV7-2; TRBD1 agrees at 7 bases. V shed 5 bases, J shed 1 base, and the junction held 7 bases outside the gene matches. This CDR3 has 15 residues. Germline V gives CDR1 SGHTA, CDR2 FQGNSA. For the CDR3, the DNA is TGTGCCAGCAGCCGTCCCGGGACAGCGAACACTGAAGCTTTCTTT. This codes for CASSRPGTANTEAFF.

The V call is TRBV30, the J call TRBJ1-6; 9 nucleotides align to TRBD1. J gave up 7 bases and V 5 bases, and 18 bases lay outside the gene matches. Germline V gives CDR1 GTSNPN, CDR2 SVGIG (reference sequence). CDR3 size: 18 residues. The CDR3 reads CAWGRSRTGTGPNSPLHF. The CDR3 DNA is TGTGCCTGGGGGAGGTCCCGCACCGGGACAGGGCCCAATTCACCCCTCCACTTT.

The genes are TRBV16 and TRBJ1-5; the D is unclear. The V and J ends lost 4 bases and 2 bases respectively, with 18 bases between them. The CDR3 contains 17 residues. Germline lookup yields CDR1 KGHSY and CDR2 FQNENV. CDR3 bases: TGTGCCAGCAGCCCCGGTGTCCCGGGTGGCGGCAATCAGCCCCAGCATTTT. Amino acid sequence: CASSPGVPGGGNQPQHF.

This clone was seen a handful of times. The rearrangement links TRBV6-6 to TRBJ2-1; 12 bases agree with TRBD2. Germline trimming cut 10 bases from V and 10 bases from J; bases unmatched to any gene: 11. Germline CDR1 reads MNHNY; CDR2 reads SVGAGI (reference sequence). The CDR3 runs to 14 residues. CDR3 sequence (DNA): TGTGCCACCCGGGTGGCTAGCGGGAGGGACGAGCAGTTCTTC. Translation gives CATRVASGRDEQFF.

The CDR3 spells CAYTRGNYGYTF. The DNA of the CDR3 is TGTGCCTACACTCGGGGTAACTATGGCTACACCTTC. V usage is TRBV30 and J usage is TRBJ1-2; D ambiguous. Deletions cut 7 bases from V and 1 base from J, with 10 bases between. The germline CDR1 and CDR2 sequences are GTSNPN and SVGIG (reference sequence). This CDR3 spans 12 amino acids.

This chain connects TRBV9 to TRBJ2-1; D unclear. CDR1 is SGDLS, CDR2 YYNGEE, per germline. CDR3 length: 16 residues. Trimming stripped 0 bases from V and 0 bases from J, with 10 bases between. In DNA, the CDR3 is TGTGCCAGCAGCGTAGTATCTCTGAGCTCCTACAATGAGCAGTTCTTC. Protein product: CASSVVSLSSYNEQFF. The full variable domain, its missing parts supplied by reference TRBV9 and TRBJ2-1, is DSGVTQTPKHLITATGQRVTLRCSPRSGDLSVYWYQQSLDQGLQFLIQYYNGEERAKGNILERFSAQQFPDLHSELNLSSLELGDSALYFCASSVVSLSSYNEQFFGPGTRLTVL.

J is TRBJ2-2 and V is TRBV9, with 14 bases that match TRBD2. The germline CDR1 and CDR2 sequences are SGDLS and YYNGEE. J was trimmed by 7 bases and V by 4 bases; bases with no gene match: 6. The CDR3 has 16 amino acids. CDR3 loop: CASSSGLAGEHGELFF. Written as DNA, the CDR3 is TGTGCCAGCAGCTCGGGACTAGCGGGAGAGCACGGGGAGCTGTTTTTT.

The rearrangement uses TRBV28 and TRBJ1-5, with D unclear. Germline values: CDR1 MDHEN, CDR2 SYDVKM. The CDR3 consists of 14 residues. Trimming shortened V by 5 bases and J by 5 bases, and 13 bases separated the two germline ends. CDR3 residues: CASSHMHSDQPQHF. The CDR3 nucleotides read TGTGCCAGCAGTCATATGCACAGTGATCAGCCCCAGCATTTT.

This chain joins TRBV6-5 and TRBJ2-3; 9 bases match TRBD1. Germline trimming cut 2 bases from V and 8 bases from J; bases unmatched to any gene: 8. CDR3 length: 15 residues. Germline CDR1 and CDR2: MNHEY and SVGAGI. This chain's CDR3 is CASSYPPGTGSTQYF. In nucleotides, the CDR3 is TGTGCCAGCAGTTACCCACCCGGGACAGGGTCTACGCAGTATTTT.

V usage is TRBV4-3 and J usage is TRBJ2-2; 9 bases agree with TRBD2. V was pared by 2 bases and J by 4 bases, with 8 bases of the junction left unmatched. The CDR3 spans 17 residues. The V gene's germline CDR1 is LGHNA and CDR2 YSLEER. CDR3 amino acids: CASSQLAGAQGTGELFF. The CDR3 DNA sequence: TGCGCCAGCAGCCAATTAGCGGGGGCTCAGGGCACCGGGGAGCTGTTTTTT.

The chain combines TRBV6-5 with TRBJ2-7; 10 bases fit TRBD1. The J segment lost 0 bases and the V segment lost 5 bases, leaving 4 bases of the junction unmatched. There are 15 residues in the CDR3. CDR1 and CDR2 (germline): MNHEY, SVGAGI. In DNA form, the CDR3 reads TGTGCCAGCAGTCCTGACAGGGGGCCCTCCTACGAGCAGTACTTC. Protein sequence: CASSPDRGPSYEQYF.

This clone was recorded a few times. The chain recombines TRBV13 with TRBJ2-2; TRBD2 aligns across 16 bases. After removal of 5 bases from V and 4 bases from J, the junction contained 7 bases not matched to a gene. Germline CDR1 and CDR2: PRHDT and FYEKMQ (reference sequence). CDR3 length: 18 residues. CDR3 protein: CASSLPGLAGGSTGELFF. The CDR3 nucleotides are TGTGCCAGCAGCCTCCCGGGACTAGCGGGAGGGAGCACCGGGGAGCTGTTTTTT.

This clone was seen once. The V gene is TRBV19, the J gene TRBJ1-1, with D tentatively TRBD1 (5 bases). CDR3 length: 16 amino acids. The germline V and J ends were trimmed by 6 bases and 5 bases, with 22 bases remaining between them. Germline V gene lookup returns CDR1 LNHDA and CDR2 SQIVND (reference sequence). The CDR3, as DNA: TGTGCCAGTAGCCCCCCCGGAGGGGTCCTGGGGACTGAAGCTTTCTTT. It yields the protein CASSPPGGVLGTEAFF.